The table lists the clone carrying this TCR beta chain with a few counts. Its target is not known. This specimen belongs to a study of T cell repertoires in cytomegalovirus infection. Study at large: Epitope selection comprised recently identified HLA-C-restricted CMV epitopes and well-studied HLA-B-restricted CMV epitopes. Indicated by public TCR beta signatures were CMV infection and matching HLA type. Study conclusions and caveats: Individuals carrying CMV plus the relevant HLA were identified by cumulative frequency of public TCR beta families.

The CDR3 runs to 11 residues. V was cut by 4 bases and J by 5 bases, with 7 bases left in between. Germline lookup yields CDR1 SQVTM and CDR2 ANQGSEA. TCRdb independently ran MiXCR on the reads; one entry per CDR3 protein. The data show a few hundred thousand distinct CDR3 sequences, roughly 46% seen once. This chain joins TRBV29-1 and TRBJ2-3; D is uncertain. Sequenced material: cultured PBMCs, taken from culture after CMV antigen stimulation. This sequence originates from a human donor in good health (CMV status not recorded). Some clones in this sample may be carry-over from other donors' samples. Here the CDR3 reads CSVVGGDTQYF. The CDR3 coding sequence is TGCAGCGTTGTAGGTGGAGATACGCAGTATTTT.